These T cell receptor beta chains were read from a single sample in a study of cytomegalovirus exposure and HLA in healthy donors. The assay was immunoSEQ multiplex PCR, and TCRdb's table has in-frame clones only and misses some. This table has under 200,000 clones, around 81% appearing once. Sequenced material: PBMCs. The receptors derive from a woman aged 45-65 years in good health and CMV-seronegative. The CDR3 runs from the conserved cysteine through the conserved F or W. Each record gives: D gene, J gene, V gene, clone size, CDR3 protein, CDR3 DNA. A D gene is named only where the DNA matches it firmly. Size values are once, few and many counts, or a class for expanded clones, and some rows have none.

. | TRBJ1-1 | TRBV7-9 | . | CASSLGGQNTEAFF | TGTGCCAGCAGCTTAGGGGGCCAGAACACTGAAGCTTTCTTT
. | TRBJ2-1 | TRBV7-2 | . | CASSPYPGWREQFF | TGTGCCAGCAGCCCGTATCCGGGTTGGAGAGAGCAGTTCTTC
TRBD2 | TRBJ2-3 | TRBV15 | few | CATSRAAGGRSDTQYF | TGTGCCACCAGCAGAGCAGCGGGAGGGCGCTCAGATACGCAGTATTTT
TRBD2 | TRBJ2-2 | TRBV19 | . | CASSMGGTGELFF | TGTGCCAGTAGTATGGGGGGGACCGGGGAGCTGTTTTTT
. | TRBJ1-1 | TRBV27 | once | CASSLCPGGNTEAFF | TGTGCCAGCAGTTTATGTCCGGGGGGAAACACTGAAGCTTTCTTT
. | TRBJ2-1 | TRBV7-6 | . | CASSSRGGDCGNEQFF | TGTGCCAGCAGCTCGCGAGGGGGGGACTGCGGCAATGAGCAGTTCTTC
TRBD2 | TRBJ2-3 | TRBV4-1 | . | CASSQAQAGADTQYF | TGCGCCAGCAGCCAAGCACAGGCGGGGGCAGATACGCAGTATTTT
TRBD1 | TRBJ1-4 | TRBV7-9 | . | CASSPGQGDEKLFF | TGTGCCAGCAGTCCTGGACAGGGAGATGAAAAACTGTTTTTT
. | TRBJ2-1 | TRBV29-1 | once | CSVTNNEQFF | TGCAGCGTTACAAACAATGAGCAGTTCTTC
TRBD1 | TRBJ2-5 | TRBV7-6 | . | CASSEGQGARETQYF | TGTGCCAGCAGCGAGGGACAGGGGGCGAGAGAGACCCAGTACTTC
TRBD1 | TRBJ1-1 | TRBV27 | . | CASSSTGVGTEAFF | TGTGCCAGCAGTTCGACAGGGGTGGGCACTGAAGCTTTCTTT
. | TRBJ1-2 | TRBV19 | once | CASSYDRSNYGYTF | TGTGCCAGTAGCTACGACAGGTCTAACTATGGCTACACCTTC
. | TRBJ2-1 | TRBV29-1 | . | CSVEGWAADNEQFF | TGCAGCGTTGAAGGTTGGGCAGCCGACAATGAGCAGTTCTTC
. | TRBJ2-5 | TRBV19 | . | CASSIRDRGETQYF | TGTGCCAGTAGTATTAGAGACAGAGGAGAGACCCAGTACTTC
. | TRBJ2-2 | TRBV9 | . | CASSVGRSGELFF | TGTGCCAGCAGCGTAGGCCGGTCCGGGGAGCTGTTTTTT
. | TRBJ2-7 | TRBV6-1 | . | CASSEGALVPYEQYF | TGTGCCAGCAGTGAGGGAGCCTTAGTCCCCTACGAGCAGTACTTC
. | TRBJ2-1 | TRBV5-5 | once | CASSLRADNEQFF | TGTGCCAGCAGCTTGCGAGCCGACAATGAGCAGTTCTTC
TRBD1 | TRBJ2-1 | TRBV9 | . | CASSEGQGNEQFF | TGTGCCAGCAGCGAGGGACAGGGCAATGAGCAGTTCTTC
. | TRBJ2-1 | TRBV6-5 | . | CASSSIGANNEQFF | TGTGCCAGCAGTTCCATTGGGGCCAACAATGAGCAGTTCTTC
TRBD1 | TRBJ1-3 | TRBV6-1 | . | CASSEVQRGTGGYGNTIYF | TGTGCCAGCAGTGAAGTGCAGAGGGGGACAGGGGGCTACGGAAACACCATATATTTT
TRBD1 | TRBJ2-7 | TRBV5-4 | . | CASSWTGSSYEQYF | TGTGCCAGCAGCTGGACAGGAAGCTCCTACGAGCAGTACTTC
. | TRBJ1-1 | TRBV23-1 | . | CASSQSKEGPTEAFF | TGCGCCAGCAGTCAATCGAAGGAGGGTCCCACTGAAGCTTTCTTT
. | TRBJ2-7 | TRBV13 | . | CASRLEGGGEQYF | TGTGCCAGCAGGCTCGAGGGTGGAGGCGAGCAGTACTTC
. | TRBJ1-3 | TRBV6-5 | . | CASSQGGSGNTIYF | TGTGCCAGCAGCCAAGGGGGTTCTGGAAACACCATATATTTT
. | TRBJ2-7 | TRBV5-6 | . | CASSLGTGSEQYF | TGTGCCAGCAGCTTGGGTACAGGGTCCGAGCAGTACTTC
. | TRBJ1-1 | TRBV10-3 | . | CAIRSTGGDYTEAFF | TGTGCCATCAGATCTACGGGGGGCGACTATACTGAAGCTTTCTTT
. | TRBJ2-5 | TRBV19 | . | CASSKGDKQETQYF | TGTGCCAGTAGTAAGGGGGACAAACAAGAGACCCAGTACTTC
. | TRBJ2-1 | TRBV7-9 | . | CASSLGGQTYNEQFF | TGTGCCAGCAGCTTAGGCGGACAGACCTACAATGAGCAGTTCTTC
TRBD2 | TRBJ2-7 | TRBV7-9 | . | CSSSLEGSSGRRWGEQYF | TGTTCCAGCAGCTTAGAGGGGTCTAGCGGGAGACGGTGGGGCGAGCAGTACTTC
. | TRBJ1-1 | TRBV6-1 | . | CASKFLGGEAFF | TGTGCCAGCAAATTTCTCGGCGGTGAAGCTTTCTTT
. | TRBJ2-5 | TRBV9 | . | CASSVALAGEAQYF | TGTGCCAGCAGCGTAGCTTTAGCTGGAGAGGCCCAGTACTTC
. | TRBJ2-2 | TRBV11-2 | . | CASSPPRGALAGELFF | TGTGCCAGCAGCCCCCCACGGGGGGCCCTTGCCGGGGAGCTGTTTTTT
. | TRBJ1-2 | TRBV5-4 | . | CASSLDGVKGYTF | TGTGCCAGCAGCTTGGACGGGGTGAAGGGCTACACCTTC
TRBD1 | TRBJ1-1 | TRBV7-3 | few | CASSLTGDHEAFF | TGTGCCAGCAGCCTGACAGGGGATCATGAAGCTTTCTTT
TRBD2 | TRBJ2-3 | TRBV14 | . | CASSHSGRYTDTQYF | TGTGCCAGCAGCCACAGCGGGAGGTACACAGATACGCAGTATTTT
TRBD1 | TRBJ1-4 | TRBV9 | . | CASSAGQGPKEKLFF | TGTGCCAGCAGCGCCGGACAGGGCCCCAAGGAAAAACTGTTTTTT
. | TRBJ1-5 | TRBV18 | . | CASSGGGSNQPQHF | TGTGCCAGCTCCGGCGGGGGTAGCAATCAGCCCCAGCATTTT
TRBD1 | TRBJ2-7 | TRBV2 | . | CASSADRGGEQYF | TGTGCCAGCAGTGCGGACAGGGGAGGCGAGCAGTACTTC
. | TRBJ1-4 | TRBV2 | . | CATSTGGMEKLFF | TGTGCCACCTCGACTGGCGGGATGGAAAAACTGTTTTTT
TRBD1 | TRBJ2-7 | TRBV7-2 | . | CASSPDRGLDEQYF | TGTGCCAGCAGCCCGGACAGGGGGCTCGACGAGCAGTACTTC
. | TRBJ2-1 | TRBV7-2 | . | CASSSLREQFF | TGTGCCAGCAGTTCTTTGCGTGAGCAGTTCTTC
. | TRBJ2-1 | TRBV7-9 | . | CASSSWANEQFF | TGTGCCAGCAGCTCCTGGGCCAATGAGCAGTTCTTC
. | TRBJ2-1 | TRBV7-6 | . | CASSPSRNYNEQFF | TGTGCCAGCAGCCCGTCGCGGAACTACAATGAGCAGTTCTTC
. | TRBJ2-3 | TRBV19 | . | CASAATDTQYF | TGTGCCAGTGCGGCGACAGATACGCAGTATTTT
. | TRBJ1-2 | TRBV20-1 | . | CSAGGANGYTF | TGCAGTGCAGGAGGGGCTAATGGCTACACCTTC
. | TRBJ2-7 | TRBV10-1 | . | CASSRPPALGSYEQYF | TGCGCCAGCAGCCGTCCTCCGGCGCTAGGCTCCTACGAGCAGTACTTC
TRBD1 | TRBJ1-4 | TRBV7-2 | . | CASSLEGAGNEKLFF | TGTGCCAGCAGCTTAGAGGGGGCGGGTAATGAAAAACTGTTTTTT
. | TRBJ2-7 | TRBV7-9 | . | CASSSAAVSYEQYF | TGTGCCAGCAGCTCGGCGGCAGTCTCTTACGAGCAGTACTTC
. | TRBJ2-3 | TRBV5-4 | . | CASSLGRPSTDTQYF | TGTGCCAGCAGCTTGGGCAGGCCTAGCACAGATACGCAGTATTTT
TRBD1 | TRBJ1-2 | TRBV2 | . | CASSEETGGGYTF | TGTGCCAGCAGTGAAGAGACAGGGGGTGGCTACACCTTC
TRBD1 | TRBJ1-2 | TRBV10-3 | . | CATGTGDNYGYTF | TGTGCCACTGGGACAGGAGACAACTATGGCTACACCTTC
. | TRBJ1-5 | TRBV28 | . | CASSSGTPSNQPQHF | TGTGCCAGCAGTTCCGGGACACCTAGCAATCAGCCCCAGCATTTT
. | TRBJ1-4 | TRBV6-6 | . | CASVLGGAEEKLFF | TGTGCCAGCGTTTTGGGGGGGGCTGAGGAAAAACTGTTTTTT
. | TRBJ1-1 | TRBV6-4 | . | CASSGTRDTGEAFF | TGTGCCAGCAGTGGGACGAGGGACACGGGGGAAGCTTTCTTT